The clone carrying this T cell receptor (beta chain) was picked up a small number of times. Its antigen is not known. This entry comes from a study of naive and memory T cell subsets. Points from the study as a whole: In naive cells, over 90% of TCR sequences were seen only once. Gini index rose across naive, CM, EM and EMRA in CD4 and CD8.

This CDR3 has 15 residues. V gave up 3 bases and J gave up 1 base, with 7 bases separating them. From germline, CDR1 is MNHEY and CDR2 SMNVEV (reference sequence). An equimolar mix of two oligonucleotides served as the beta constant-region primer for TRBC1 and TRBC2. TCRdb used MiXCR to reprocess the UMI-ligation and nested PCR reads, holding one entry per CDR3 protein. This table has some 100,000 distinct CDR3 sequences, about 6.5% appearing once. CMV status came from CD4+ IFNgamma after overnight CMV lysate stimulation. Four subsets defined by CD45RA and CD27 were sorted after CD3, CD4, CD8 and live/dead staining.

The source material was central memory CD4+ T cells from blood. The clonotype comes from a human donor in good health. The V and J genes are TRBV27 and TRBJ1-6; no clear D. The CDR3 nucleotides are TGTGCCAGCAGTTTGGCTGCTTCCTATAATTCACCCCTCCACTTT. It specifies CASSLAASYNSPLHF.